A selection of T cell receptor beta chains follows, all from one sample in a study of blood T cell repertoires in COVID-19. TCRdb keeps only in-frame clones here, not all; method: immunoSEQ multiplex PCR. The sample has a few hundred thousand clones, roughly 90% seen once. Sequencing was done on a sample of PBMCs or T cells enriched from blood (not recorded which). The receptors shown here come from a young woman who had been exposed to COVID-19. The CDR3 runs from the conserved cysteine through the conserved F or W. The D gene is left open where the match is weak. Some rows mark clone size as missing; the rest say once, few, many or name a class of expanded clone.

few,TRBJ1-5,TRBV10-3,.,TGTGCCATCAGTGAGCAGGCCGCAAGGGGAGGGGAGCCCCAGCATTTT,CAISEQAARGGEPQHF
few,TRBJ1-2,TRBV5-6,.,TGTGCCAGCAGCTTGATCGCTACTAACTATGGCTACACCTTC,CASSLIATNYGYTF
few,TRBJ1-6,TRBV11-1,TRBD1,TGTGCCAGCAGCTCTGGACAGGGGAATTCACCCCTCCACTTT,CASSSGQGNSPLHF
.,TRBJ2-1,TRBV3-1/TRBV3-2,TRBD2,TGTGCCAATAGCGGGGCAACCTCCTACAATGAGCAGTTCTTC,CANSGATSYNEQFF
.,TRBJ1-2,TRBV18,.,TGTGCCAGCTCACCCGGGGGGAACTATGGCTACACCTTC,CASSPGGNYGYTF
.,TRBJ2-5,TRBV7-6,TRBD2,TGTGCCAGCAGCTTAAGGCCTAGCGGATCGTACCAAGAGACCCAGTACTTC,CASSLRPSGSYQETQYF
.,TRBJ2-7,TRBV6-6,.,TGTGCCAGCAGTTACTCGGACATTGTGGGCGAGCAGTACTTC,CASSYSDIVGEQYF
.,TRBJ1-5,TRBV19,.,TGTGCCAGCGCAGGGGTTAATAGCAATCAGCCCCAGCATTTT,CASAGVNSNQPQHF
.,TRBJ1-1,TRBV7-2,.,TGTGCCAGCAGCTTAGCGCTCGCCAAGAGTGAAGCTTTCTTT,CASSLALAKSEAFF
.,TRBJ1-2,TRBV5-1,.,TGCGCCAGCAGCTTGGATACCACAGACTATGGCTACACCTTC,CASSLDTTDYGYTF
.,TRBJ2-7,TRBV13,.,TGTGCCAGCAGCGGATTACAAAGGGGCGGCCCCTACGAGCAGTACTTC,CASSGLQRGGPYEQYF
.,TRBJ1-4,TRBV7-9,TRBD1,TGTGCCAGCAGACCTACCGGGACAGGGAACGAAAAACTGTTTTTT,CASRPTGTGNEKLFF
.,TRBJ2-7,TRBV6-6,TRBD1,TGTGCCAGCAGTCGACGGCGGGGACAGGGAAACTCCTACGAGCAGTACTTC,CASSRRRGQGNSYEQYF
once,TRBJ2-3,TRBV7-3,TRBD2,TGTGCCAGCAGCCCCTCCGGGACTAGCGGAACAGATACGCAGTATTTT,CASSPSGTSGTDTQYF
.,TRBJ2-5,TRBV4-2,TRBD2,TGTGCCAGCAGCCCGGGGGGTGCCAGGGATCACAAAGAGACCCAGTACTTC,CASSPGGARDHKETQYF
.,TRBJ2-1,TRBV28,TRBD1,TGTGCCAGCAGTTCCGACAGGGGGCCTTACAATGAGCAGTTCTTC,CASSSDRGPYNEQFF
once,TRBJ1-1,TRBV27,.,TGTGCCAGCAGTTTTAGAGGGGAAGCTTTCTTT,CASSFRGEAFF
.,TRBJ1-1,TRBV29-1,.,TGCAGCGTTGAGGGCAGCCTGGCCACTGAAGCTTTCTTT,CSVEGSLATEAFF
.,TRBJ2-7,TRBV19,TRBD2,TGTGCCAGTAGTATATCGCTAGCGGGGGGCCTCTTCTACGAGCAGTACTTC,CASSISLAGGLFYEQYF
.,TRBJ1-4,TRBV2,.,TGTGCCAGCATGGCCCGTGCAACTAATGAAAAACTGTTTTTT,CASMARATNEKLFF
.,TRBJ1-1,TRBV28,.,TGTGCCAGCAGCGGACAGCTAAGACCCACTGAAGCTTTCTTT,CASSGQLRPTEAFF
.,TRBJ2-7,TRBV18,TRBD2,TGTGCCAGCTCACCATGGGAGGGTCGGCACGAGCAGTACTTC,CASSPWEGRHEQYF
.,TRBJ2-5,TRBV28,.,TGTGCCAGCTCTTCCCCGGAGCGGACCCGCGGCCCCCAGTACTTC,CASSSPERTRGPQYF
.,TRBJ2-7,TRBV10-2,TRBD2,TGCGCCAGCAGTGATGCCCAAATCTTAGCGGGAGGGCCCCCCTACGAGCAGTACTTC,CASSDAQILAGGPPYEQYF
.,TRBJ1-1,TRBV5-4,.,TGTGCCAGCAGCTTGTATCCTCCTAACAGGGCTTTCTTT,CASSLYPPNRAFF
.,TRBJ2-1,TRBV11-3,.,TGTGCCAGCAGCTTAATCGCAGGGTCCAATGAGCAGTTCTTC,CASSLIAGSNEQFF
.,TRBJ2-2,TRBV9,.,TGTGCCAGCAGCGGGGCGGGGGCTCGGAACACCGGGGAGCTGTTTTTT,CASSGAGARNTGELFF
.,TRBJ2-7,TRBV7-8,.,TGTGCCAGCAGTATTGGGCCCTCCTACGAGCAGTACTTC,CASSIGPSYEQYF
few,TRBJ1-5,TRBV28,.,TGTGCCAGCAGACCGACAGGCACAGGCACTCAGCCCCAGCATTTT,CASRPTGTGTQPQHF
.,TRBJ2-7,TRBV4-2,.,TGTGCCAGCACCGCCGAGGGAGGCGAGCAGTACTTC,CASTAEGGEQYF
.,TRBJ2-1,TRBV6-5,.,TGTGCCAGCAGTTACTCGACAGGAACCTCCTACAATGAGCAGTTCTTC,CASSYSTGTSYNEQFF